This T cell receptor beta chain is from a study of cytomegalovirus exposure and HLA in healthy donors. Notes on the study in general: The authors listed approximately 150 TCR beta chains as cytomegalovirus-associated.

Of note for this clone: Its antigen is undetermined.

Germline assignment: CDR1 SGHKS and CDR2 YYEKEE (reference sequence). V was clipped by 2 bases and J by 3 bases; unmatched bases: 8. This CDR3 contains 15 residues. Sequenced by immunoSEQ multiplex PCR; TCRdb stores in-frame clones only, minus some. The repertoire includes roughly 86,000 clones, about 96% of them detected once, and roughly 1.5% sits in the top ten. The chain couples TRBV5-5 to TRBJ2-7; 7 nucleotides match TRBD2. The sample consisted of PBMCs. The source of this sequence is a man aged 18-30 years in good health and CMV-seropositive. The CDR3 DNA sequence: TGTGCCAGCAGCTTCGAGGACCGGGGGGACTACGAGCAGTACTTC. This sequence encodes CASSFEDRGDYEQYF.